Sequencing of this T cell receptor beta chain was carried out in a study of technical replicates of blood from several donors. The protocol was immunoSEQ multiplex PCR, while the TCRdb copy is restricted to in-frame clones and leaves out a portion. The sample includes tens of thousands of clones, about 98% of them seen just once. The CDR3 consists of 14 residues. V lost 1 base and J 8 bases, leaving 14 bases between the germline ends. The germline V gene encodes CDR1 MNHNS and CDR2 SASEGT. This TCR derives from a human donor in good health. Source material: T cells isolated from PBMCs. The gene calls are TRBV6-1 and TRBJ1-2, with D uncertain. CDR3 residues: CASSEGRPPRGYTF. CDR3 bases: TGTGCCAGCAGTGAAGGGAGACCCCCTCGGGGCTACACCTTC.